This TCR beta chain was found in a study of cytomegalovirus exposure and HLA in healthy donors. This clone was observed a handful of times. Primers for the PCR totalled 60 Vbeta and 13 Jbeta. TCRdb's table, derived via immunoSEQ multiplex PCR, lists solely in-frame clones and lacks some. The sample records 100,000 to 150,000 clones, less than 80% being singletons. This sequence was found in a man aged 25 to 40 in good health and CMV-seronegative. The sequenced sample consisted of PBMCs.

The CDR3 bases are TGCGCCAGCAGCTTGGCCGGGGAGGGAGGAAACACCATATATTTT. Translating gives CASSLAGEGGNTIYF. The chain is built from TRBV5-1 and TRBJ1-3; D not certain. The germline V gene encodes CDR1 SGHRS and CDR2 YFSETQ. Trimming shortened V by 0 bases and J by 4 bases, and 11 bases separated the two germline ends. The CDR3 runs to 15 residues.